This T cell receptor beta chain was profiled in a study of immune heterogeneity within non-small cell lung tumors. Study-wide results and caveats: The study found that local T-cell clonality correlated moderately but significantly with local tumor mutational burden (R 0.3 to 0.4). Within a patient, dominant CDR3 beta clonotypes were shared across sites, though different locations had unique frequent clones. Largely different high-frequency T-cell receptor beta clonotypes were found between individual patients.

Judged by abundance, this clonotype is medium-sized. The antigen is unknown. With around 600 ng used per sample, the template was genomic DNA from bulk tumor. Surgeons took several biopsies per primary tumor, spaced far apart, during surgery. Patients underwent curative surgery for untreated, newly diagnosed non-small cell lung cancer. The authors amplified TCR beta CDR3 by multiplex PCR with 32 V and 13 J primers. TCRdb used MiXCR to reprocess the multiplex PCR reads, holding one entry per CDR3 protein. The table shows thousands of distinct CDR3 sequences, with around 30% occurring only once. This TCR came from a man aged 55 to 69 with non-small cell lung cancer. Sequencing used lung tumor tissue.

The CDR3 DNA reads as TGCAGTGCTGGGGAAAAACTGTTTTTT. The encoded protein is CSAGEKLFF. The chain joins TRBV20-1 to TRBJ1-4; D remains ambiguous. Trimming removed 5 bases from V and 8 bases from J, with 3 bases in between. Germline loops: CDR1 DFQATT, CDR2 SNEGSKA (reference sequence). This CDR3 region has 9 residues.